A single sample is the source of the 21 T cell receptor beta chains below, sequenced in a study of OX40 agonist ivuxolimab in advanced cancers. Produced via immunoSEQ multiplex PCR; TCRdb's table is partial and in-frame only. The data contain roughly 15,000 clones, 85% to 90% of them singletons. Sequencing used CD4+ or CD8+ T cells sorted from blood, obtained in a trial of the OX40 agonist ivuxolimab. The receptors were gathered from an adult with an advanced solid tumor such as melanoma, head and neck, liver or kidney cancer.

The chain has TRBV19 and TRBJ1-1; no clear D gene. CDR3 length equals 15 residues. Looked up from germline, CDR1 is LNHDA and CDR2 is SQIVND (reference sequence). Trimming stripped 1 base from V and 0 bases from J, with 9 bases between. Here the CDR3 reads CASSIGQSMNTEAFF. The CDR3 DNA reads TGTGCCAGTAGTATAGGGCAGTCCATGAACACTGAAGCTTTCTTT.

On this clone: A much larger clone is a single base away; this may be a read error. The chain joins TRBV7-3 to TRBJ1-5; D not resolved. The CDR3 runs to 16 residues. Germline-derived CDR1 and CDR2 are SGHTA and FQGTGA. In DNA form, the CDR3 reads TGTGCCGGCAGCTCCGCCTACATGGCAGACTATCAGCCCCAGCATTTT. Translation: CAGSSAYMADYQPQHF.

The rearrangement joins TRBV28 to TRBJ1-1; D may be TRBD1 (5 bases). Trimming left V 3 bases short and J 5 bases short, with 16 bases between. The CDR3 consists of 15 residues. Looked up from germline, CDR1 is MDHEN and CDR2 is SYDVKM. The CDR3 sequence is CASSFLGQGGTEAFF. The DNA for the CDR3 is TGTGCCAGCAGTTTTCTCGGCCAGGGAGGGACTGAAGCTTTCTTT.

This chain uses TRBV19 with TRBJ2-1, with D unresolved. This CDR3 spans 14 amino acids. The germline V gene encodes CDR1 LNHDA and CDR2 SQIVND (reference sequence). Trimming took 1 base from V and 3 from J, leaving 7 bases between them. The CDR3 bases are TGTGCCAGTAGTATAGGCGACAACTACAATGAGCAGTTCTTC. Protein sequence: CASSIGDNYNEQFF. The variable domain in full, with the rest retrieved from reference TRBV19 and TRBJ2-1, is DGGITQSPKYLFRKEGQNVTLSCEQNLNHDAMYWYRQDPGQGLRLIYYSQIVNDFQKGDIAEGYSVSREKKESFPLTVTSAQKNPTAFYLCASSIGDNYNEQFFGPGTRLTVL.

The rearrangement uses TRBV6-1 and TRBJ2-7; 9 nucleotides match TRBD1. Trimming removed 4 bases from V and 0 bases from J; junction bases left unmatched: 4. Germline V gives CDR1 MNHNS, CDR2 SASEGT. The CDR3 runs to 15 residues. In nucleotides, the CDR3 is TGTGCCAGCAGTGGAGGACAGGGGTCCTCCTACGAGCAGTACTTC. Its translation: CASSGGQGSSYEQYF.

The rearrangement uses TRBV27 and TRBJ1-2, with 8 bases aligning to TRBD1. V dropped 4 bases and J dropped 6; count of bases not matched to a gene: 10. Germline V CDR1 and CDR2: MNHEY, SMNVEV (reference sequence). This CDR3 comprises 15 residues. The CDR3 nucleotides read TGTGCCAGCAGTTCCTCGGACAGGGTGTTGGATGGCTACACCTTC. The encoded protein is CASSSSDRVLDGYTF.

This clone was observed once. The gene calls are TRBV6-5 and TRBJ1-2, with TRBD1 matching over 11 bases. CDR3 size: 14 residues. V dropped 2 bases and J dropped 6; count of bases not matched to a gene: 2. The germline gives CDR1 MNHEY, CDR2 SVGAGI. The CDR3: CASSYGTGGNGYTF. The CDR3 DNA reads as TGTGCCAGCAGTTACGGGACAGGGGGAAATGGCTACACCTTC.

DNA for the CDR3: TGTGCCAGCAACAGGGAGAACTATGGCTACACCTTC. It codes for CASNRENYGYTF. This chain links TRBV9 with TRBJ1-2, with D maybe TRBD1 (6 bases). The CDR3 loop spans 12 amino acids. V was clipped by 6 bases and J by 2 bases, with 8 bases between them. Germline V gives CDR1 SGDLS, CDR2 YYNGEE.

The V call is TRBV4-3, the J call TRBJ1-4, with D perhaps TRBD1 (6 bases). V was trimmed by 4 bases and J by 5 bases, leaving 11 bases between them. Germline lookup yields CDR1 LGHNA and CDR2 YSLEER. The CDR3 is 14 amino acids. CDR3 loop: CASSPGQLNEKLFF. CDR3 sequence (DNA): TGCGCCAGCAGCCCCGGACAGCTGAATGAAAAACTGTTTTTT.

The genes are TRBV29-1 and TRBJ2-2, with D maybe TRBD1 (6 bases). CDR3 size: 16 residues. Germline assignment: CDR1 SQVTM and CDR2 ANQGSEA. V was shortened by 5 bases and J by 5 bases, with 21 bases between the two germline ends. The CDR3 spells CSVYRVGALGTGELFF. The CDR3 nucleotides are TGCAGCGTTTACAGGGTGGGGGCCTTGGGGACCGGGGAGCTGTTTTTT.

The V gene is TRBV9, the J gene TRBJ2-5, with 7 bases fitting TRBD2. The ends lost 8 bases at V and 5 bases at J; junction bases unmatched: 15. The CDR3 has 15 residues. CDR1 is SGDLS, CDR2 YYNGEE, per germline. DNA for the CDR3: TGTGCCAGTACGACTAGCAGACTTCCCGGGGAGACCCAGTACTTC. This sequence encodes CASTTSRLPGETQYF.

This chain joins TRBV7-7 and TRBJ2-1; possibly TRBD1 for D (5 bases). CDR1 is SSHAT, CDR2 FNYEAQ, per germline (reference sequence). V shed 1 base and J shed 5 bases, with 6 bases lying between them. There are 13 residues in the CDR3. CDR3 amino acids: CASSLVGDNEQFF. CDR3 in DNA: TGTGCCAGCAGCTTAGTAGGGGACAATGAGCAGTTCTTC.

The rearrangement links TRBV6-5 to TRBJ2-5; D is uncertain. This CDR3 contains 13 residues. The germline gives CDR1 MNHEY, CDR2 SVGAGI. The V end lost 7 bases, the J end lost 10 bases, and 19 bases lay between the germline ends. The CDR3 protein is CASTATVGGGQYF. CDR3 bases: TGTGCCAGCACCGCAACAGTGGGCGGCGGCCAGTACTTC.

The chain couples TRBV5-6 to TRBJ2-7; D may be TRBD1 (6 bases). Trimming removed 4 bases at V and 7 bases at J, with 12 bases between. CDR3 size: 12 residues. Germline values: CDR1 SGHDT, CDR2 YYEEEE. CDR3 protein: CASSLGQTEQYF. CDR3 nucleotides: TGTGCCAGCAGCCTCGGACAGACTGAGCAGTACTTC.

The chain couples TRBV4-3 to TRBJ2-7; TRBD2 matches at 8 bases. Germline values: CDR1 LGHNA, CDR2 YSLEER. J lost 2 bases, V lost 1 base, and 1 base had no gene match. There are 14 residues in the CDR3. CDR3 in amino acids: CASSQGRGAYEQYF. The CDR3 DNA sequence: TGCGCCAGCAGCCAAGGGCGGGGGGCCTACGAGCAGTACTTC.

This clone has a single count. DNA for the CDR3: TGTGCCAGCAGGGGGGGACAAGAGACCCAGTACTTC. It codes for CASRGGQETQYF. The gene calls are TRBV6-5 and TRBJ2-5, with D perhaps matching TRBD2 (6 bases). Germline V CDR1 and CDR2: MNHEY, SVGAGI. Trimming shortened V by 6 bases and J by 2 bases, and 7 bases separated the two germline ends. CDR3 length: 12 residues.

The rearrangement joins TRBV10-3 to TRBJ1-2; TRBD1 aligns across 7 bases. The CDR3 consists of 15 residues. Germline-derived CDR1 and CDR2 are ENHRY and SYGVKD. V lost 2 bases and J lost 2; bases outside the gene matches: 5. CDR3 DNA sequence: TGTGCCATCAGTGAGGGGGGGACAGCCAACTATGGCTACACCTTC. Protein: CAISEGGTANYGYTF.

The rearrangement links TRBV27 to TRBJ2-2, with D perhaps TRBD2 (5 bases). Germline CDR1 and CDR2: MNHEY and SMNVEV (reference sequence). V was cut by 5 bases and J by 6 bases, with 22 bases left in between. This CDR3 comprises 17 residues. This CDR3 reads CASSPPGREGMAGELFF. The CDR3 nucleotides are TGTGCCAGCAGTCCGCCCGGAAGAGAGGGAATGGCCGGGGAGCTGTTTTTT.

The V gene is TRBV7-3, the J gene TRBJ2-7; 11 bases fit TRBD2. Germline V gene lookup returns CDR1 SGHTA and CDR2 FQGTGA. The CDR3 is 17 residues long. V shed 1 base, J shed 3 bases, and the junction held 8 bases outside the gene matches. This chain's CDR3 is CASSLMHRLAGRYEQYF. The CDR3 nucleotides are TGTGCCAGCAGCTTAATGCACCGACTAGCGGGACGCTACGAGCAGTACTTC. The entire variable domain, with the rest obtained from reference TRBV7-3 and TRBJ2-7, is as follows: GAGVSQTPSNKVTEKGKYVELRCDPISGHTALYWYRQSLGQGPEFLIYFQGTGAADDSGLPNDRFFAVRPEGSVSTLKIQRTERGDSAVYLCASSLMHRLAGRYEQYFGPGTRLTVT.

This clone has more than one count but fewer than ten. This chain connects TRBV7-2 to TRBJ2-7; 7 bases are shared with TRBD1. The CDR3 totals 14 residues. From germline, CDR1 is SGHTA and CDR2 FQGNSA. V was pared by 5 bases and J by 1 base, with 5 bases of the junction left unmatched. The CDR3 reads CASSPGTVSYEQYF. For the CDR3, the DNA is TGTGCCAGCAGCCCTGGGACAGTGTCCTACGAGCAGTACTTC. The full variable domain, rest sourced from reference TRBV7-2 and TRBJ2-7, is GAGVSQSPSNKVTEKGKDVELRCDPISGHTALYWYRQSLGQGLEFLIYFQGNSAPDKSGLPSDRFSAERTGGSVSTLTIQRTQQEDSAVYLCASSPGTVSYEQYFGPGTRLTVT.

The chain carries TRBV4-1 and TRBJ1-6; tentatively, D is TRBD1 (6 bases). The V and J ends lost 4 bases and 7 bases respectively, with 17 bases between them. This CDR3 has 16 amino acids. Germline CDR1 MGHRA, CDR2 YSYEKL. The CDR3 DNA is TGCGCCAGCAGCCTATCTGTGGACAGAGAAAATTCACCCCTCCACTTT. The encoded protein is CASSLSVDRENSPLHF.